The 26 T cell receptor beta chains presented below share a single source sample, sequenced in a study of T-cell reconstitution after alpha-beta-depleted transplantation in children. Unique molecular identifiers were incorporated when the TCRbeta library was constructed. Via MiXCR, TCRdb re-called the PCR reads, giving one row per CDR3 protein. The sample gives 250,000 to 300,000 distinct CDR3 sequences, nearly 10% of which show up once; about a tenth is in the top ten. Sequences were derived from PBMCs from the stem cell graft donor, sampled from the stem cell graft. The receptors were sampled from a human donor who donated a stem cell graft to a child with SCID.

V is TRBV15 and J is TRBJ2-5, with D possibly matching TRBD2 (7 bases). The CDR3 is made up of 15 amino acids. The germline V gene has CDR1 LNHNV and CDR2 YYDKDF (reference sequence). The ends were cut back, 0 bases at V and 5 bases at J, with 13 bases in the middle. This chain's CDR3 is CATSRDRGGGETQYF. The CDR3 bases are TGTGCCACCAGCAGAGATAGAGGGGGGGGTGAGACCCAGTACTTC.

This clonotype has ten or more counts. The rearrangement joins TRBV5-1 to TRBJ1-4; D is possibly TRBD1 (6 bases). Germline CDR1 SGHRS, CDR2 YFSETQ. CDR3 length: 14 amino acids. Between the trimmed V and J ends, which lost 1 base and 7 bases, there was a span of 11 bases. The CDR3 sequence is CASSLWGAGEKLFF. CDR3 bases: TGCGCCAGCAGCTTGTGGGGGGCTGGTGAAAAACTGTTTTTT.

The CDR3 bases are TGTGCCAGCAGTTTAATTACCGGCGGGGTGTTAGAGACCCAGTACTTC. Protein product: CASSLITGGVLETQYF. The chain has TRBV12-3 or TRBV12-4 and TRBJ2-5, with a possible D match to TRBD2 (6 bases). This CDR3 is built from 16 residues. V lost 2 bases and J 4 bases, leaving 17 bases between the germline ends.

A few counts support this clonotype. The chain couples TRBV12-3 or TRBV12-4 to TRBJ1-1; tentatively, D is TRBD1 (5 bases). Between the trimmed V and J ends, which lost 8 bases and 10 bases, there was a span of 14 bases. This CDR3 has 11 residues. Here the CDR3 DNA reads TGTGCCAGCTCATTAGGGGAGACAGCTTTCTTT. This translates into CASSLGETAFF.

J is TRBJ2-3 and V is TRBV12-3 or TRBV12-4; D is perhaps TRBD1 (6 bases). The CDR3 sequence is 15 residues long. V lost 2 bases and J 3 bases, leaving 12 bases between the germline ends. Written as DNA, the CDR3 is TGTGCCAGCAGTTTAATAAAGAGGGGGACAGATACGCAGTATTTT. Amino acids: CASSLIKRGTDTQYF.

The genes are TRBV7-3 and TRBJ2-5, with D perhaps TRBD1 (6 bases). Germline CDR1 reads SGHTA; CDR2 reads FQGTGA. The CDR3 length is 13 residues. Trimming shortened V by 8 bases and J by 7 bases, and 17 bases separated the two germline ends. The CDR3 reads CASCLREGGTQYF. In DNA form, the CDR3 reads TGTGCCAGCTGCCTAAGGGAAGGGGGGACCCAGTACTTC.

CDR3 DNA sequence: TGTGCCAGTATTGGACAGATGAGCTCCTACAATGAGCAGTTCTTC. This sequence encodes CASIGQMSSYNEQFF. This chain joins TRBV19 and TRBJ2-1; tentative D call: TRBD1 (6 bases). V gave up 7 bases and J gave up 0 bases, with 13 bases separating them. Germline values: CDR1 LNHDA, CDR2 SQIVND (reference sequence). CDR3 length equals 15 residues.

V is TRBV5-1 and J is TRBJ2-7; no firm D call. CDR1 is SGHRS and CDR2 is YFSETQ in the germline V gene. This CDR3 spans 14 amino acids. The ends were cut back, 3 bases at V and 0 bases at J, with 10 bases in the middle. The CDR3 coding sequence is TGCGCCAGCAGCTCGGTGTTGGGCTCCTACGAGCAGTACTTC. Its translation is CASSSVLGSYEQYF.

CDR3 residues: CASSPILEGYTF. In DNA, the CDR3 is TGTGCCAGCAGCCCTATTTTGGAAGGCTACACCTTC. This chain joins TRBV9 and TRBJ1-2; no reliable D call. The CDR3 is 12 amino acids. CDR1 and CDR2 (germline): SGDLS, YYNGEE. Between the trimmed V and J ends, which lost 4 bases and 8 bases, there was a span of 12 bases.

V is TRBV7-8 and J is TRBJ1-4; 8 bases line up with TRBD1. The CDR3 runs to 15 residues. Trimming took 4 bases from V and 11 from J; bases not matched to a gene: 12. Germline V gene data show CDR1 as SGHVS and CDR2 as FQNEAQ. CDR3 amino acids: CASSSVDRGPEKLFF. DNA of the CDR3: TGTGCCAGCAGCTCAGTAGACAGGGGCCCAGAGAAACTGTTTTTT. The full variable domain, with the rest looked up from reference TRBV7-8 and TRBJ1-4, is GAGVSQSPRYKVAKRGQDVALRCDPISGHVSLFWYQQALGQGPEFLTYFQNEAQLDKSGLPSDRFFAERPEGSVSTLKIQRTQQEDSAVYLCASSSVDRGPEKLFFGSGTQLSVL.

The V call is TRBV5-1, the J call TRBJ2-7, with TRBD1 matching over 7 bases. This CDR3 spans 15 amino acids. CDR1 and CDR2 from the germline V gene are SGHRS and YFSETQ. Losses at the gene ends were 4 bases for V and 0 bases for J; bases not matched to a gene: 7. The CDR3 region is CASSIARDSSYEQYF. CDR3 DNA: TGCGCCAGCAGCATAGCCAGGGACAGCTCCTACGAGCAGTACTTC. Together with reference TRBV5-1 and TRBJ2-7, the CDR3 gives the full variable domain: KAGVTQTPRYLIKTRGQQVTLSCSPISGHRSVSWYQQTPGQGLQFLFEYFSETQRNKGNFPGRFSGRQFSNSRSEMNVSTLELGDSALYLCASSIARDSSYEQYFGPGTRLTVT.

This clonotype appeared many times. CDR3 nucleotides: TGCGCCAGCAGCTTGGCCGAGGGGGTGAATGAGCAGTTCTTC. It specifies CASSLAEGVNEQFF. The chain joins TRBV5-1 to TRBJ2-1; D might be TRBD1 (6 bases). The germline V gene encodes CDR1 SGHRS and CDR2 YFSETQ. Trimming pared 0 bases from V and 7 bases from J, leaving 11 bases between. The CDR3 sequence is 14 residues long.

This clonotype turned up a few times. The chain couples TRBV6-2 or TRBV6-3 to TRBJ2-3; 7 bases are shared with TRBD1. CDR1 and CDR2 (germline): MNHEY, SVGEGT. J was trimmed by 2 bases and V by 4 bases; bases with no gene match: 6. This CDR3 is built from 15 residues. As DNA, the CDR3 is TGTGCCAGCAGTTCCCGGACAGGATACACAGATACGCAGTATTTT. It specifies CASSSRTGYTDTQYF.

This clonotype was seen a few times. V usage is TRBV10-3 and J usage is TRBJ2-5; TRBD1 or TRBD2 may be the D gene (5 bases each). This CDR3 has 14 residues. Trimming removed 2 bases at V and 2 bases at J, with 9 bases between. The germline gives CDR1 ENHRY, CDR2 SYGVKD. CDR3 DNA sequence: TGTGCCATCAGTGAGGGGGGAGCTCAAGAGACCCAGTACTTC. This translates into CAISEGGAQETQYF.

CDR3 protein: CASSGNAGGTGGNSEQFF. The CDR3 nucleotides are TGTGCCAGCAGTGGGAACGCAGGAGGGACAGGGGGGAATAGTGAGCAGTTCTTC. The rearrangement joins TRBV6-1 to TRBJ2-1; 11 nucleotides match TRBD1. The CDR3 sequence is 18 residues long. Looked up from germline, CDR1 is MNHNS and CDR2 is SASEGT. V shed 4 bases and J 9 bases; nucleotides not matched to a gene: 17.

This clonotype has a handful of counts. The chain has TRBV5-1 and TRBJ1-1; D ambiguous. The V gene lost 1 base and the J gene lost 2 bases, with 18 bases spanning the gap. The CDR3 runs 17 residues. CDR1 and CDR2 from the germline V gene are SGHRS and YFSETQ. In DNA, the CDR3 is TGCGCCAGCAGCTTGTTAAGAAGTGAGGGAGGAAACACTGAAGCTTTCTTT. Protein sequence: CASSLLRSEGGNTEAFF.

This sequence joins TRBV3-1 and TRBJ1-3, with D uncertain. The CDR3 loop spans 13 amino acids. Germline V CDR1 and CDR2: LGHDT, YNNKEL (reference sequence). With 2 bases removed from V and 4 bases from J, the gap between germline ends came to 6 bases. The CDR3 sequence: CASSQNVGNTIYF. CDR3 bases: TGTGCCAGCAGCCAAAATGTGGGAAACACCATATATTTT. The whole variable domain, remainder taken from reference TRBV3-1 and TRBJ1-3, is DTAVSQTPKYLVTQMGNDKSIKCEQNLGHDTMYWYKQDSKKFLKIMFSYNNKELIINETVPNRFSPKSPDKAHLNLHINSLELGDSAVYFCASSQNVGNTIYFGEGSWLTVV.

The chain links TRBV6-4 to TRBJ1-1; TRBD1 aligns across 8 bases. After removal of 6 bases from V and 5 bases from J, the junction contained 5 bases not matched to a gene. The CDR3 has 13 residues. Per the germline V gene, CDR1 is MRHNA and CDR2 is SNTAGT. CDR3 protein: CASRDRVSTEAFF. CDR3 DNA sequence: TGTGCCAGCAGGGACAGGGTTTCAACTGAAGCTTTCTTT.

The rearrangement links TRBV2 to TRBJ2-5; possibly TRBD1 for D (5 bases). Looked up from germline, CDR1 is SNHLY and CDR2 is FYNNEI. There are 15 residues in the CDR3. Trimming removed 3 bases from V and 1 base from J, with 12 bases in between. The CDR3 here is CASSEIGATQETQYF. The CDR3 nucleotides are TGTGCCAGCAGTGAGATTGGGGCGACCCAAGAGACCCAGTACTTC.

The chain carries TRBV10-3 and TRBJ2-7, with 7 bases identical to TRBD1. V shed 5 bases, J shed 2 bases, and the junction held 9 bases outside the gene matches. Germline lookup yields CDR1 ENHRY and CDR2 SYGVKD. The CDR3 extends over 15 amino acids. The chain's CDR3 is CAISKSGTATYEQYF. The CDR3 DNA is TGTGCCATCAGTAAATCCGGGACAGCCACCTACGAGCAGTACTTC.

The genes are TRBV9 and TRBJ2-1; TRBD1 might be the D (9 bases). Deletions cut 7 bases from V and 6 bases from J, with 23 bases between. The CDR3 covers 16 residues. Germline CDR1 reads SGDLS; CDR2 reads YYNGEE. CDR3 sequence (DNA): TGTGCCAGCCGAGGGACAGGGTCCCGGGGGGGCAATGAGCAGTTCTTC. Protein product: CASRGTGSRGGNEQFF.

V and J are TRBV12-3 or TRBV12-4 and TRBJ1-2; possibly TRBD1 for D (5 bases). The CDR3 is 16 residues long. V was trimmed by 4 bases and J by 1 base, leaving 16 bases between them. CDR3 sequence reads: CASSSDQGSGNYGYTF. The CDR3 DNA sequence: TGTGCCAGCAGTTCCGACCAGGGTTCGGGTAACTATGGCTACACCTTC.

The V and J genes are TRBV20-1 and TRBJ2-5; 8 bases map to TRBD1. Per germline, CDR1 DFQATT and CDR2 SNEGSKA (reference sequence). The CDR3 consists of 14 residues. With 5 bases clipped from V and 4 bases from J, the junction kept 9 bases outside the gene matches. CDR3 DNA sequence: TGCAGTGCTTATACAGGGGGAAGGGCAGAGACCCAGTACTTC. Translating gives CSAYTGGRAETQYF.

This clonotype has only a few counts. V and J are TRBV5-1 and TRBJ2-3; D ambiguous. V lost 1 base and J 4 bases, leaving 16 bases between the germline ends. This CDR3 region has 16 residues. Germline-derived CDR1 and CDR2 are SGHRS and YFSETQ. As DNA, the CDR3 is TGCGCCAGCAGCTTGAATTCTTTAATCGGAGCAGATACGCAGTATTTT. The encoded protein is CASSLNSLIGADTQYF.

This clonotype was counted ten times or more. This chain uses TRBV7-9 with TRBJ2-1, with D perhaps TRBD1 (5 bases). Trimming pared 4 bases from V and 10 bases from J, leaving 5 bases between. CDR3 length equals 10 residues. The germline CDR1 and CDR2 sequences are SEHNR and FQNEAQ (reference sequence). CDR3 DNA: TGTGCCAGCAGCTGGACAGAGCAGTTCTTC. Amino acids: CASSWTEQFF.

This clonotype was detected many times. The CDR3 spells CASSPGQAVIMNTEAFF. For the CDR3, the DNA is TGTGCCAGCTCACCAGGACAGGCTGTTATCATGAACACTGAAGCTTTCTTT. The V call is TRBV18, the J call TRBJ1-1, with TRBD1 matching 7 bases. The J segment lost 0 bases and the V segment lost 2 bases, leaving 9 bases of the junction unmatched. Germline V lookup: CDR1 KGHSH, CDR2 LQKENI. The CDR3 has 17 amino acids.